The present T cell receptor beta chain was sequenced within a study of post-analysis software for immune sequencing data. Study outcomes and limitations: Patients had higher frequencies than controls of five or six TRBV segments, including TRBV5-6, TRBV5-1 and TRBV20-1. Multiple sclerosis was associated with a significant reduction in normalized Chao1 diversity relative to controls. By F measure, samples from a shared preparation batch strongly co-clustered.

Worth noting for this clonotype: Its specificity is not known.

Unique molecular identifiers were carried by the TCR beta cDNA libraries. Between 1 and 10 million T cells gave rise to some 470,000 cDNA molecules. TCRdb reprocessed the PCR reads with MiXCR, giving one entry per CDR3 protein. The sample holds some 890,000 distinct CDR3 sequences, roughly half seen once. Trimming left V 7 bases short and J 3 bases short, with 16 bases between. The CDR3 covers 13 residues. Germline V gene data show CDR1 as DFQATT and CDR2 as SNEGSKA (reference sequence). This chain uses TRBV20-1 with TRBJ2-7; perhaps TRBD2 as D (6 bases). Source material: blood. The receptor comes from a girl aged 5 to 17 with multiple sclerosis. This CDR3 is CSVPRGTGYEQYF. CDR3 bases: TGCAGTGTTCCCCGGGGGACGGGCTACGAGCAGTACTTC.